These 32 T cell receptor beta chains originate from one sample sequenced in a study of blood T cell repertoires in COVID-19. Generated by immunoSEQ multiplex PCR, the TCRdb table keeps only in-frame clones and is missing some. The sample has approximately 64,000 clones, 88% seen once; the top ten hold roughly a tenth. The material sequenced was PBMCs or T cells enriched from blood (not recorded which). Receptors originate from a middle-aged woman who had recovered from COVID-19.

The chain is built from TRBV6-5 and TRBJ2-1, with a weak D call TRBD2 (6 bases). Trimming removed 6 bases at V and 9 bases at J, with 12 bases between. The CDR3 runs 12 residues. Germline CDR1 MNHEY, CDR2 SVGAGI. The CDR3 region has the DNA TGTGCCAGCAGGGGACTGGGGGTTGAGCAGTTCTTC. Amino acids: CASRGLGVEQFF.

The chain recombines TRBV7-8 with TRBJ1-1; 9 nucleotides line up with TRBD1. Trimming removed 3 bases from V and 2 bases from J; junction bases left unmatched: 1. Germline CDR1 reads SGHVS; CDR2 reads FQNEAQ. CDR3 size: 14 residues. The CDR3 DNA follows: TGTGCCAGCAGCTTGGGACAGGGTAACACTGAAGCTTTCTTT. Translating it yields CASSLGQGNTEAFF.

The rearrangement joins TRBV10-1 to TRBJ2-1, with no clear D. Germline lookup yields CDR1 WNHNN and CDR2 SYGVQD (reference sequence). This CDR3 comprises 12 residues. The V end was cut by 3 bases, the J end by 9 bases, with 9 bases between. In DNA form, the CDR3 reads TGCGCCAGCAGTGAATCGAGAACTGAGCAGTTCTTC. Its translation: CASSESRTEQFF.

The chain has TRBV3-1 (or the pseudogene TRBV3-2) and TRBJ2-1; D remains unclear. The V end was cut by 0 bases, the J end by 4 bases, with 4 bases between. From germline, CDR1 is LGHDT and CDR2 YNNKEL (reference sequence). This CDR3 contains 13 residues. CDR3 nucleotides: TGTGCCAGCAGCCAAGAACGGTACAATGAGCAGTTCTTC. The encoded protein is CASSQERYNEQFF.

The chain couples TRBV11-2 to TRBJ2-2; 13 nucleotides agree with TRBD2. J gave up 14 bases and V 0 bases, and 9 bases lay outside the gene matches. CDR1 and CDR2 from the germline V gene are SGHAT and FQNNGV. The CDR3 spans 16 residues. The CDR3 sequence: CASSLDTSGGAFSLFF. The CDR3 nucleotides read TGTGCCAGCAGCTTAGATACTAGCGGGGGGGCCTTCTCTCTGTTTTTT. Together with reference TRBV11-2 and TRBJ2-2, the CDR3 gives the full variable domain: EAGVAQSPRYKIIEKRQSVAFWCNPISGHATLYWYQQILGQGPKLLIQFQNNGVVDDSQLPKDRFSAERLKGVDSTLKIQPAKLEDSAVYLCASSLDTSGGAFSLFFGEGSRLTVL.

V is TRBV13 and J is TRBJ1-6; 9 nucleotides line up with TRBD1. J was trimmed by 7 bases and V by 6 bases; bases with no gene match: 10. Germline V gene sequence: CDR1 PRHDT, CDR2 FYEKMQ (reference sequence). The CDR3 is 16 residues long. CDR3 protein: CASRPYRQGENSPLHF. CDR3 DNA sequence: TGTGCCAGCAGACCCTATCGACAGGGGGAGAATTCACCCCTCCACTTT.

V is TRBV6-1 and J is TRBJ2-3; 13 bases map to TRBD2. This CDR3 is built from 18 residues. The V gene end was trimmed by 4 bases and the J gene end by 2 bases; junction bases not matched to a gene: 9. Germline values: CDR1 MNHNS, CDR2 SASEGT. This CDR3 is CASSGFRTSGGDTDTQYF. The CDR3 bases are TGTGCCAGCAGTGGTTTTAGGACTAGCGGGGGTGACACAGATACGCAGTATTTT.

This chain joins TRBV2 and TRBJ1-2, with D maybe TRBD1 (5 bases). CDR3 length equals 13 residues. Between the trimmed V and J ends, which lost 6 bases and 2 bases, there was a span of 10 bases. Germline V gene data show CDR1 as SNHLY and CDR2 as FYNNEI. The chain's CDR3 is CASSRDNNYGYTF. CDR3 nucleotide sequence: TGTGCCAGCAGCAGGGATAACAACTATGGCTACACCTTC.

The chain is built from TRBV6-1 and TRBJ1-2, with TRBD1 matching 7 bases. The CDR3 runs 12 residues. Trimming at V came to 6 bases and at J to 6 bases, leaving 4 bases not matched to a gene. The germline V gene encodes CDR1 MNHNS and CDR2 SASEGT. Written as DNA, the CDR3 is TGTGCCAGCAGACCCGGGACAGATGGCTACACCTTC. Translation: CASRPGTDGYTF.

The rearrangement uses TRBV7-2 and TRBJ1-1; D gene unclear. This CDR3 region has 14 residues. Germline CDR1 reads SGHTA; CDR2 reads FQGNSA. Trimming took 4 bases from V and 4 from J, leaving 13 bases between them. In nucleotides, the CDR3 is TGTGCCAGCAGCTCCCGTTCGCGGGGCACTGAAGCTTTCTTT. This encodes CASSSRSRGTEAFF.

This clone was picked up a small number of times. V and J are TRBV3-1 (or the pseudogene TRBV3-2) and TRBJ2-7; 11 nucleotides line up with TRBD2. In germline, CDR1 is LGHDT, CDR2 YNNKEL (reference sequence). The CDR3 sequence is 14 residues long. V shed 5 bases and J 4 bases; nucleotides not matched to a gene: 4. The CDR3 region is CASSRLAGLYEQYF. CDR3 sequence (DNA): TGTGCCAGCAGCAGACTAGCGGGGTTATACGAGCAGTACTTC.

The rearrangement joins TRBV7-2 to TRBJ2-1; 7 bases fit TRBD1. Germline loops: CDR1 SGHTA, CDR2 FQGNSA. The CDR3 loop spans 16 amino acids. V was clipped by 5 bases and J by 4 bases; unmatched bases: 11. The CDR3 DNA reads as TGTGCCAGCAGCAGCCACAGGGGTTTAAGGTACAATGAGCAGTTCTTC. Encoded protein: CASSSHRGLRYNEQFF.

This CDR3 is CASSPGLAGVEETQYF. CDR3 in DNA: TGCGCCAGCAGCCCGGGACTAGCGGGGGTGGAAGAGACCCAGTACTTC. The rearrangement joins TRBV5-1 to TRBJ2-5; 14 bases map to TRBD2. Losses at the gene ends were 4 bases for V and 3 bases for J; bases not matched to a gene: 5. This CDR3 is 16 amino acids long. CDR1 and CDR2 (germline): SGHRS, YFSETQ.

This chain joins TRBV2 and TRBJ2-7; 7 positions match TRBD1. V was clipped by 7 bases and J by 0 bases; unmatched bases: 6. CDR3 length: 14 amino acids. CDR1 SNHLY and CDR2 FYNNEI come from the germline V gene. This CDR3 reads CASTRDRISYEQYF. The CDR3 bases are TGTGCCAGCACGAGGGACAGAATCTCCTACGAGCAGTACTTC.

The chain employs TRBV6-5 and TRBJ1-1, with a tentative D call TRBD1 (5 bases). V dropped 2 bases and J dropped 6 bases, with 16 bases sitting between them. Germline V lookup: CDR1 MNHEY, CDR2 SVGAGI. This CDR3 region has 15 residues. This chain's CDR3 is CASSYREQGSAEAFF. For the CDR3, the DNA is TGTGCCAGCAGTTACCGGGAGCAGGGAAGCGCTGAAGCTTTCTTT.

The CDR3 DNA sequence: TGTGCCAGCAGAGTGGGGCCTCAAGAGACCCAGTACTTC. Its translation is CASRVGPQETQYF. This chain links TRBV11-3 with TRBJ2-5, with a weak D call TRBD1 (5 bases). The germline V and J ends were trimmed by 6 bases and 2 bases, with 10 bases remaining between them. CDR1 and CDR2 (germline): SGHNT, YENEEA. The CDR3 spans 13 residues.

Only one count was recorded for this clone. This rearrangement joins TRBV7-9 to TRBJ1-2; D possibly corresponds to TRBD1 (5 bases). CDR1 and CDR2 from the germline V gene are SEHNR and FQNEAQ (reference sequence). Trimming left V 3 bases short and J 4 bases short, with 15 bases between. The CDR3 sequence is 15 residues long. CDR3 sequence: CASSFTGGMVYGYTF. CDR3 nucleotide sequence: TGTGCCAGCAGCTTCACCGGGGGTATGGTCTATGGCTACACCTTC.

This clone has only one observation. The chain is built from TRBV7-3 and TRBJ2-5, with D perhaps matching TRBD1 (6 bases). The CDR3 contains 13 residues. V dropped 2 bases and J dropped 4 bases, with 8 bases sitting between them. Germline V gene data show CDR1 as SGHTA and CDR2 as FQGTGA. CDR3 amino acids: CASSLLRGETQYF. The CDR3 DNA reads TGTGCCAGCAGCTTACTCAGGGGAGAGACCCAGTACTTC. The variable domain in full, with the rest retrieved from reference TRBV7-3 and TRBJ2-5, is GAGVSQTPSNKVTEKGKYVELRCDPISGHTALYWYRQSLGQGPEFLIYFQGTGAADDSGLPNDRFFAVRPEGSVSTLKIQRTERGDSAVYLCASSLLRGETQYFGPGTRLLVL.

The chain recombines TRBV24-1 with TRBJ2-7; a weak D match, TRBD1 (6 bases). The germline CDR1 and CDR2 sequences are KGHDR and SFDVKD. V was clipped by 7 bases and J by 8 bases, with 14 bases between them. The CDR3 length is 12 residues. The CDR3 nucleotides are TGTGCCACCAGCACAGGGCGCGGTAAGCAGTACTTC. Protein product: CATSTGRGKQYF.

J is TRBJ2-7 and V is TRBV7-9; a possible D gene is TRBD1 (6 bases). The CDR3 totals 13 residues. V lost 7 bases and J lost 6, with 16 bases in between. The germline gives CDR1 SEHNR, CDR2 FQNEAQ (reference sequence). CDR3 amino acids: CASIRQASGEQYF. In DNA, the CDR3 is TGTGCCAGCATCAGACAGGCGTCGGGCGAGCAGTACTTC.

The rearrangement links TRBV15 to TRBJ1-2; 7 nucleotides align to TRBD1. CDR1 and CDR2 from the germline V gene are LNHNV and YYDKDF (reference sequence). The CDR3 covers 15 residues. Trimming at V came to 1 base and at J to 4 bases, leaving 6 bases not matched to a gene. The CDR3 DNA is TGTGCCACCAGCAGAGGGGCACAGGGGAGCTATGGCTACACCTTC. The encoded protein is CATSRGAQGSYGYTF.

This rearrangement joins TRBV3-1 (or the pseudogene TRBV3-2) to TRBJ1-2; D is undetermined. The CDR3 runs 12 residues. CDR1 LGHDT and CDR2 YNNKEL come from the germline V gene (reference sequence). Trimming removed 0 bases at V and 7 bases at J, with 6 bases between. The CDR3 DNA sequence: TGTGCCAGCAGCCAAGAGTGGGCTGGCTACACCTTC. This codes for CASSQEWAGYTF.

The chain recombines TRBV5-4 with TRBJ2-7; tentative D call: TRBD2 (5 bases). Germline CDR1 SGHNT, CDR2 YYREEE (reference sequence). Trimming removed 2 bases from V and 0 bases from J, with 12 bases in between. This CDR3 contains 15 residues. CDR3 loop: CASSLYGMSSYEQYF. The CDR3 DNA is TGTGCCAGCAGCTTATACGGGATGAGCTCCTACGAGCAGTACTTC. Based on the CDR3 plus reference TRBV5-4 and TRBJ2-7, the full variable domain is ETGVTQSPTHLIKTRGQQVTLRCSSQSGHNTVSWYQQALGQGPQFIFQYYREEENGRGNFPPRFSGLQFPNYSSELNVNALELDDSALYLCASSLYGMSSYEQYFGPGTRLTVT.

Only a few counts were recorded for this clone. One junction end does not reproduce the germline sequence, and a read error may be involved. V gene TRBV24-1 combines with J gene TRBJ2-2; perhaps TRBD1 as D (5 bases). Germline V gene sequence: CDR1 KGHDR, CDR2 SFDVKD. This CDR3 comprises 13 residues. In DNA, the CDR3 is TGTGCCACCAGTGGACAGAACCCCGGGGAGCTGTTTTTT. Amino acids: CATSGQNPGELFF.

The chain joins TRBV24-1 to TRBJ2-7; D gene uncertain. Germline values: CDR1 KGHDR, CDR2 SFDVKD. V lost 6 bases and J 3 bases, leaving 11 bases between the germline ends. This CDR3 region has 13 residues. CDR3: CATSSVGSYEQYF. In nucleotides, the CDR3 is TGTGCCACCAGTTCCGTTGGTAGCTACGAGCAGTACTTC.

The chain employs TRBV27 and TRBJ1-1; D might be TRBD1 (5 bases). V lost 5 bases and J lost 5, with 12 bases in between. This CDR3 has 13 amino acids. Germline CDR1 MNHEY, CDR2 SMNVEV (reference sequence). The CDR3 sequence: CASSAGLGTEAFF. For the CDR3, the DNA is TGTGCCAGCAGTGCAGGGCTGGGAACTGAAGCTTTCTTT.

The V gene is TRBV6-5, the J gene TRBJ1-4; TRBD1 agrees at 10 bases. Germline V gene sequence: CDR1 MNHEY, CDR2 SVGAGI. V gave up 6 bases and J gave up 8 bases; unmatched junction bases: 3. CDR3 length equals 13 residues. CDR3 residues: CASSDRGREKLFF. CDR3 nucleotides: TGTGCCAGCAGCGACAGGGGGCGGGAAAAACTGTTTTTT.

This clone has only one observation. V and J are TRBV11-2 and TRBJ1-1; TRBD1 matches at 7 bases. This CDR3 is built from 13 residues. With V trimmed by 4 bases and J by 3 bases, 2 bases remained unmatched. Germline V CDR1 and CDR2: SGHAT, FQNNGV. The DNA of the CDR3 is TGTGCCAGCAGCTCCCAGGGGGACACTGAAGCTTTCTTT. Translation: CASSSQGDTEAFF. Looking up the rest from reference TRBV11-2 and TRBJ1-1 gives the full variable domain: EAGVAQSPRYKIIEKRQSVAFWCNPISGHATLYWYQQILGQGPKLLIQFQNNGVVDDSQLPKDRFSAERLKGVDSTLKIQPAKLEDSAVYLCASSSQGDTEAFFGQGTRLTVV.

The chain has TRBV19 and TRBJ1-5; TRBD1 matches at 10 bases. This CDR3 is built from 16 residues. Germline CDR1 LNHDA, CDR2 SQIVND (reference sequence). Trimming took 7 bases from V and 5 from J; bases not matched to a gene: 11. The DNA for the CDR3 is TGTGCCAGTAACCTCCGGGACAGGGGAGGGCATCAGCCCCAGCATTTT. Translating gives CASNLRDRGGHQPQHF.

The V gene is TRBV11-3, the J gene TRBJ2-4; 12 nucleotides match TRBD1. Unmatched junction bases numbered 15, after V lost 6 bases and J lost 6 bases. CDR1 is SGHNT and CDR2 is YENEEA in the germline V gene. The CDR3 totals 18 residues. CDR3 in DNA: TGTGCCAGCAGTTTTCAAGGACCGGGACAGGGGGCCGGAAACATTCAGTACTTC. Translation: CASSFQGPGQGAGNIQYF. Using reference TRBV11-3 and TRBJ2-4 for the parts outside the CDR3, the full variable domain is EAGVVQSPRYKIIEKKQPVAFWCNPISGHNTLYWYLQNLGQGPELLIRYENEEAVDDSQLPKDRFSAERLKGVDSTLKIQPAELGDSAVYLCASSFQGPGQGAGNIQYFGAGTRLSVL.

The CDR3 nucleotides read TGTGCCAGTAGTTCGAACAGGGGGCTTAACAATGAGCAGTTCTTC. It specifies CASSSNRGLNNEQFF. This chain connects TRBV19 to TRBJ2-1; 9 nucleotides line up with TRBD1. Per the germline V gene, CDR1 is LNHDA and CDR2 is SQIVND (reference sequence). This CDR3 spans 15 amino acids. The V and J ends lost 5 bases and 5 bases, in that order; junction bases with no gene match: 7.

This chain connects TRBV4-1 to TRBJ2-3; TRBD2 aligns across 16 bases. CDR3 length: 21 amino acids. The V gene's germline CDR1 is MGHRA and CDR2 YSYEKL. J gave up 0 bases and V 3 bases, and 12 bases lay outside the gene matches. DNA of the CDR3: TGCGCCAGCAGCCAGTCAGAGGGGACTAGCGGGGGGGCCTCCAGCACAGATACGCAGTATTTT. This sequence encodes CASSQSEGTSGGASSTDTQYF.